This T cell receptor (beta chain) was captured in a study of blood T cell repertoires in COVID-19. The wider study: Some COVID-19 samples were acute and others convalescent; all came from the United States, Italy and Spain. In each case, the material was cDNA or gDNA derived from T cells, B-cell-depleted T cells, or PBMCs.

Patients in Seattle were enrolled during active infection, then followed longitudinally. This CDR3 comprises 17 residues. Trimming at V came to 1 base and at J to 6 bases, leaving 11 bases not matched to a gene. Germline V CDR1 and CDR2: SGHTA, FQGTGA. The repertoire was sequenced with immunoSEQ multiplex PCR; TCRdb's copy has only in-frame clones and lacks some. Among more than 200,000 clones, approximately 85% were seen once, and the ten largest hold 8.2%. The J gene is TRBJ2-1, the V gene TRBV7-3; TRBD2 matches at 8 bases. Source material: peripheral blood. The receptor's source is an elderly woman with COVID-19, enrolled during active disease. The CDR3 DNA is TGTGCCAGCAGCTTAAGGTCCAGCGGGGGCGACATCAATGAGCAGTTCTTC. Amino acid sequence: CASSLRSSGGDINEQFF.